This T cell receptor (beta chain) originates from a study of radiotherapy plus CTLA-4 blockade in lung cancer. Study overall: Across the patients, objective responses occurred in approximately 17%, and disease control in under 40%.

Points from the study as a whole: An expansion of tumor-derived TCR clones occurred in blood after radiotherapy plus ipilimumab.

Profiled with immunoSEQ multiplex PCR; TCRdb holds only in-frame clones, not every one. The profile shows tens of thousands of clones, 70% to 85% of them singletons. Per germline, CDR1 MNHNS and CDR2 SASEGT. Trimming cost V 2 bases and J 1 base, with 17 bases left between them. CDR3 size: 17 residues. A word on this clone: Antigen specificity is unknown.

This specimen consisted of peripheral blood, obtained from a patient treated with radiotherapy plus ipilimumab. This chain uses TRBV6-1 with TRBJ1-1; D is undetermined. The TCR comes from a human donor with non-small cell lung cancer who had stable disease on radiotherapy plus ipilimumab. The CDR3 reads CASSERESFMSNTEAFF. Here the CDR3 DNA reads TGTGCCAGCAGTGAACGGGAGAGCTTTATGTCGAACACTGAAGCTTTCTTT.